This TCR beta chain was found in a study of blood T cell repertoires in COVID-19. Study at large: The United States, Italy and Spain provided the acute and convalescent COVID-19 samples. Nucleic acid was either cDNA or gDNA, and it came from T cells, B-cell-depleted T cells, or PBMCs.

Per the original data handling: Estimates of nucleated cell counts were drawn from the amplification of reference gene primers. The table came from immunoSEQ multiplex PCR; TCRdb's copy has only in-frame clones and leaves some out. That table gives V, J and clone size, and the DNA gave D and trimming. The data show 180,000 or so clones, around 87% seen once. The TCR was taken from a man between 35 and 55 years old with active or convalescent COVID-19. The specimen sequenced was peripheral blood.

For the CDR3, the DNA is TGTGCCATCAGTGCGGGGGGGAAAAACACAGATACGCAGTATTTT. This encodes CAISAGGKNTDTQYF. The V call is TRBV10-3, the J call TRBJ2-3, with TRBD2 matching over 8 bases. The germline V gene encodes CDR1 ENHRY and CDR2 SYGVKD. The V gene end was trimmed by 4 bases and the J gene end by 2 bases; junction bases not matched to a gene: 5. The CDR3 runs to 15 residues.